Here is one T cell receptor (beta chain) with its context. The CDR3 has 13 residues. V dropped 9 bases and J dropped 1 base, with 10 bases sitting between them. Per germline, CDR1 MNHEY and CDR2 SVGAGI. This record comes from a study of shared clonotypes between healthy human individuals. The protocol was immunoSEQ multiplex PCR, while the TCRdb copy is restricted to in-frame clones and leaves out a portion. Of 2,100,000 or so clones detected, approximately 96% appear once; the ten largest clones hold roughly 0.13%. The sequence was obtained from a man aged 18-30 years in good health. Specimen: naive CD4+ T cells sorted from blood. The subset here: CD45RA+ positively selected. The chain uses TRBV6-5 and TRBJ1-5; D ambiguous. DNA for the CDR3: TGTGCCAGTAAAGGAGGGAGCAATCAGCCCCAGCATTTT. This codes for CASKGGSNQPQHF.